The 5 T cell receptor beta chains given below trace back to one sample, sequenced in a study of cytomegalovirus exposure and HLA in healthy donors. Primers for the PCR totalled 60 Vbeta and 13 Jbeta. Profiling relied on immunoSEQ multiplex PCR, and the TCRdb table lists in-frame clones only, not all of them. The sample lists about 160,000 clones, 65% to 85% occurring once. The specimen was PBMCs. These receptors were taken from a woman aged 25 to 45 in good health and CMV-seropositive.

The chain has TRBV16 and TRBJ2-5; TRBD1 matches at 9 bases. The CDR3 totals 14 residues. Losses at the gene ends were 3 bases for V and 5 bases for J; bases not matched to a gene: 4. Germline loops: CDR1 KGHSY, CDR2 FQNENV. The CDR3 DNA sequence: TGTGCCAGCAGCCAGGGACAGGGCCGGGAGACCCAGTACTTC. This codes for CASSQGQGRETQYF.

A single count supports this clone. This chain links TRBV7-7 with TRBJ1-1; 9 bases are a match to TRBD1. The CDR3 covers 16 residues. Germline CDR1 is SSHAT and CDR2 is FNYEAQ (reference sequence). V shed 1 base, J shed 5 bases, and the junction held 8 bases outside the gene matches. CDR3 bases: TGTGCCAGCAGCTTAGGCCCTGTGGGGACAGGGACTGAAGCTTTCTTT. Translating gives CASSLGPVGTGTEAFF.

The chain combines TRBV5-1 with TRBJ2-2; 9 bases match TRBD2. CDR3 length equals 15 residues. Germline V gene lookup returns CDR1 SGHRS and CDR2 YFSETQ. V dropped 2 bases and J dropped 4; count of bases not matched to a gene: 3. This CDR3 reads CASSLSGGSTGELFF. The DNA of the CDR3 is TGCGCCAGCAGCTTAAGCGGGGGGTCCACCGGGGAGCTGTTTTTT.

The V call is TRBV28, the J call TRBJ2-3, with a tentative D call TRBD2 (5 bases). Germline assignment: CDR1 MDHEN and CDR2 SYDVKM. This CDR3 is built from 15 residues. V lost 7 bases, J lost 0 bases, and 14 bases lay in between. The CDR3 DNA reads as TGTGCCAGCAATTCAAGGACTTACAGCACAGATACGCAGTATTTT. Amino acid sequence: CASNSRTYSTDTQYF.

The rearrangement uses TRBV19 and TRBJ1-5; weak D call: TRBD1 (6 bases). CDR1 and CDR2 from the germline V gene are LNHDA and SQIVND (reference sequence). The CDR3 contains 17 residues. V lost 4 bases, J lost 0 bases, and 16 bases lay in between. DNA of the CDR3: TGTGCCAGTAGTAGTAACACAGGGATCAATAGCAATCAGCCCCAGCATTTT. Translating gives CASSSNTGINSNQPQHF. The full variable domain, completed using reference TRBV19 and TRBJ1-5, is DGGITQSPKYLFRKEGQNVTLSCEQNLNHDAMYWYRQDPGQGLRLIYYSQIVNDFQKGDIAEGYSVSREKKESFPLTVTSAQKNPTAFYLCASSSNTGINSNQPQHFGDGTRLSIL.